These 18 T cell receptor beta chains share one sample of origin, sequenced in a study of blood T cell repertoires in COVID-19. Here immunoSEQ multiplex PCR was the method, and the copy in TCRdb shows in-frame clones only, minus some. This table holds around 190,000 clones, roughly 90% found once. The specimen sequenced was peripheral blood. Source of these receptors: a man in his sixties or seventies with active or convalescent COVID-19.

The V call is TRBV7-2, the J call TRBJ2-4, with 11 bases identical to TRBD1. Per the germline V gene, CDR1 is SGHTA and CDR2 is FQGNSA. The CDR3 totals 14 residues. Unmatched junction bases numbered 4, after V lost 5 bases and J lost 7 bases. CDR3 loop: CASSLGTGGNIQYF. Written as DNA, the CDR3 is TGTGCCAGCAGCCTCGGGACAGGGGGGAACATTCAGTACTTC.

The chain joins TRBV6-2 or TRBV6-3 to TRBJ1-5, with 12 positions matching TRBD1. The CDR3 has 17 amino acids. Germline values: CDR1 MNHEY, CDR2 SVGEGT. The V and J ends lost 6 bases and 3 bases, in that order; junction bases with no gene match: 9. The CDR3 sequence: CASSPLGQGAINQPQHF. The CDR3 bases are TGTGCCAGCAGCCCCCTGGGACAGGGGGCCATCAATCAGCCCCAGCATTTT.

The gene calls are TRBV11-2 and TRBJ1-4; possibly TRBD1 for D (6 bases). Germline CDR1 reads SGHAT; CDR2 reads FQNNGV. The CDR3 runs to 14 residues. Trimming pared 5 bases from V and 7 bases from J, leaving 14 bases between. CDR3 in DNA: TGTGCCAGCAGCCCTACCAGGGGCGGTGAAAAACTGTTTTTT. This encodes CASSPTRGGEKLFF.

The chain has TRBV9 and TRBJ2-1; 7 positions match TRBD2. In germline, CDR1 is SGDLS, CDR2 YYNGEE. Losses at the gene ends were 0 bases for V and 7 bases for J; bases not matched to a gene: 10. This CDR3 region has 16 residues. The CDR3 region has the DNA TGTGCCAGCAGCGTAGAGGCCCGGCGGGGGAGTAATGAGCAGTTCTTC. This translates into CASSVEARRGSNEQFF. Complete variable domain (other parts from reference TRBV9 and TRBJ2-1): DSGVTQTPKHLITATGQRVTLRCSPRSGDLSVYWYQQSLDQGLQFLIQYYNGEERAKGNILERFSAQQFPDLHSELNLSSLELGDSALYFCASSVEARRGSNEQFFGPGTRLTVL.

The V call is TRBV6-5, the J call TRBJ1-6; the D is unclear. This CDR3 is 13 amino acids long. Germline CDR1 MNHEY, CDR2 SVGAGI. V lost 5 bases and J 14 bases, leaving 16 bases between the germline ends. The chain's CDR3 is CASSPLTSVTLHF. The CDR3 bases are TGTGCCAGCAGTCCCCTCACATCAGTGACCCTCCACTTT.

The J gene is TRBJ1-1, the V gene TRBV18; 7 nucleotides agree with TRBD1. Germline CDR1 reads KGHSH; CDR2 reads LQKENI. V was pared by 3 bases and J by 1 base, with 5 bases of the junction left unmatched. The CDR3 contains 15 residues. CDR3 bases: TGTGCCAGCTCACCGGGACAGCCCCGGAACACTGAAGCTTTCTTT. Residues: CASSPGQPRNTEAFF.

This clone ranks as medium-sized (0.01 to 0.1%). This chain connects TRBV5-4 to TRBJ2-3, with D perhaps TRBD1 (5 bases). The CDR3 has 16 amino acids. V was pared by 2 bases and J by 0 bases, with 13 bases between. Germline CDR1 and CDR2: SGHNT and YYREEE (reference sequence). This CDR3 reads CASSFRTRSSTDTQYF. The CDR3 DNA reads as TGTGCCAGCAGCTTTCGGACACGCTCTAGCACAGATACGCAGTATTTT.

The chain carries TRBV13 and TRBJ2-7, with D tentatively TRBD2 (7 bases). CDR3 size: 15 residues. V lost 5 bases to trimming and J lost 3 bases, with 17 bases between them. Germline CDR1 reads PRHDT; CDR2 reads FYEKMQ (reference sequence). The CDR3 protein is CASSPMGGGNYEQYF. DNA for the CDR3: TGTGCCAGCAGCCCGATGGGCGGGGGCAACTACGAGCAGTACTTC.

The CDR3 reads CASSPKNIQYF. In nucleotides, the CDR3 is TGTGCCAGCAGTCCGAAAAACATTCAGTACTTC. V usage is TRBV12-3 or TRBV12-4 and J usage is TRBJ2-4, with D hard to call. CDR3 size: 11 residues. The V and J ends lost 5 bases and 4 bases respectively, with 3 bases between them.

The chain employs TRBV7-6 and TRBJ2-7, with TRBD1 matching over 7 bases. Per the germline V gene, CDR1 is SGHVS and CDR2 is FNYEAQ. The junction had 6 bases not matched to a gene; V was cut back by 4 bases and J by 0 bases. The CDR3 covers 15 residues. The CDR3 reads CASSSQGGISYEQYF. DNA for the CDR3: TGTGCCAGCAGCTCCCAAGGGGGCATCTCCTACGAGCAGTACTTC.

V usage is TRBV4-2 and J usage is TRBJ1-1; tentatively, D is TRBD1 (5 bases). Germline V gene sequence: CDR1 LGHNA, CDR2 YNFKEQ. The CDR3 covers 15 residues. V was trimmed by 0 bases and J by 1 base, leaving 9 bases between them. CDR3 protein: CASSQDVGANTEAFF. DNA for the CDR3: TGTGCCAGCAGCCAAGACGTAGGGGCGAACACTGAAGCTTTCTTT.

This sequence joins TRBV12-5 and TRBJ2-7; D is perhaps TRBD2 (5 bases). CDR1 LGHNT and CDR2 FRNRAP come from the germline V gene. CDR3 size: 12 residues. V was cut by 4 bases and J by 6 bases, with 10 bases left in between. CDR3 loop: CASGSPAGEQYF. The CDR3 DNA reads as TGTGCTAGTGGTTCCCCCGCGGGCGAGCAGTACTTC. The full variable domain, rest sourced from reference TRBV12-5 and TRBJ2-7, is DARVTQTPRHKVTEMGQEVTMRCQPILGHNTVFWYRQTMMQGLELLAYFRNRAPLDDSGMPKDRFSAEMPDATLATLKIQPSEPRDSAVYFCASGSPAGEQYFGPGTRLTVT.

The V gene is TRBV2, the J gene TRBJ1-5, with 8 bases matching TRBD1. This CDR3 is built from 16 residues. Germline V gene sequence: CDR1 SNHLY, CDR2 FYNNEI. Germline trimming cut 6 bases from V and 1 base from J; bases unmatched to any gene: 8. In DNA, the CDR3 is TGTGCCAGCAGCGGGACAGGACCTCTAAGCAATCAGCCCCAGCATTTT. Protein sequence: CASSGTGPLSNQPQHF.

The DNA of the CDR3 is TGTGCCAGTAGCTTCCGGGACGGGGGTGAAGCTTTCTTT. Residues: CASSFRDGGEAFF. J is TRBJ1-1 and V is TRBV19; D is perhaps TRBD1 (5 bases). The CDR3 loop spans 13 amino acids. V shed 6 bases and J shed 7 bases, with 15 bases lying between them. Per germline, CDR1 LNHDA and CDR2 SQIVND (reference sequence).

Ten or more counts support this clone. Other nucleotide sequences from this sample produce the same CDR3. CDR3 nucleotides: TGTGCCAGTAGTATCGGGGTCCAAGAGACCCAGTACTTC. This sequence encodes CASSIGVQETQYF. The chain employs TRBV19 and TRBJ2-5; D possibly corresponds to TRBD2 (5 bases). V was shortened by 3 bases and J by 1 base, with 6 bases between the two germline ends. Germline CDR1 LNHDA, CDR2 SQIVND (reference sequence). The length of the CDR3 is 13 residues. Filled out from reference TRBV19 and TRBJ2-5, the complete variable domain reads DGGITQSPKYLFRKEGQNVTLSCEQNLNHDAMYWYRQDPGQGLRLIYYSQIVNDFQKGDIAEGYSVSREKKESFPLTVTSAQKNPTAFYLCASSIGVQETQYFGPGTRLLVL.

The chain has TRBV4-3 and TRBJ1-4, with D maybe TRBD1 (5 bases). Trimming removed 1 base at V and 6 bases at J, with 18 bases between. The CDR3 is made up of 17 amino acids. CDR1 LGHNA and CDR2 YSLEER come from the germline V gene. The CDR3 sequence: CASSQGGVGRGDEKLFF. CDR3 nucleotides: TGCGCCAGCAGCCAAGGAGGTGTGGGGAGGGGAGATGAAAAACTGTTTTTT.

This clone appeared once. The J gene is TRBJ2-3, the V gene TRBV28, with TRBD2 matching 11 bases. Germline V gives CDR1 MDHEN, CDR2 SYDVKM. After removal of 3 bases from V and 4 bases from J, the junction contained 12 bases not matched to a gene. The CDR3 is 18 residues long. CDR3 sequence (DNA): TGTGCCAGCAGTTTCCCTAAACTAGCGGGAGAGATCCCAGATACGCAGTATTTT. The encoded protein is CASSFPKLAGEIPDTQYF.

The V gene is TRBV4-3, the J gene TRBJ1-1; D ambiguous. V lost 5 bases and J lost 1, with 11 bases in between. Per the germline V gene, CDR1 is LGHNA and CDR2 is YSLEER. The CDR3 runs 14 residues. CDR3 DNA: TGCGCCAGCAGCTCTGCGTATACGAACACTGAAGCTTTCTTT. Translated, it gives CASSSAYTNTEAFF.